This T cell receptor beta chain was observed in a study of cytomegalovirus exposure and HLA in healthy donors. About the research overall: According to later analysis, the same platform produced the approximately 130 validation and around 730 first-cohort repertoires.

The CDR3 is 20 residues long. J gave up 0 bases and V 5 bases, and 17 bases lay outside the gene matches. Per germline, CDR1 PRHDT and CDR2 FYEKMQ (reference sequence). Study-level findings and limits: TCR beta chains numbering more than 150 were designated cytomegalovirus-associated. Reportedly, diagnosis of cytomegalovirus status by the classifier showed high specificity and sensitivity.

A word on this clone: Its antigen is undetermined.

TCRdb's table, derived via immunoSEQ multiplex PCR, lists solely in-frame clones and lacks some. The profile covers under 80,000 clones, with 89% appearing a single time and 1% to 1.5% taken by the ten largest. J is TRBJ2-3 and V is TRBV13, with 10 nucleotides matching TRBD2. The sequence derives from a woman aged 18-29 years in good health and CMV-seronegative. Sequenced material: PBMCs. For the CDR3, the DNA is TGTGCCAGCAGCCCCTCCGGGAAGCGGGAGGGAGCGACTAGCACAGATACGCAGTATTTT. Its protein is CASSPSGKREGATSTDTQYF. The variable domain in full, completed from reference TRBV13 and TRBJ2-3, reads AAGVIQSPRHLIKEKRETATLKCYPIPRHDTVYWYQQGPGQDPQFLISFYEKMQSDKGSIPDRFSAQQFSDYHSELNMSSLELGDSALYFCASSPSGKREGATSTDTQYFGPGTRLTVL.